This entry lists 7 T cell receptor beta chains sequenced from one sample in a study of shared clonotypes between healthy human individuals. CD45RO-negative cells were positively selected for CCR7, leaving out terminally differentiated effector memory CD45RA+ cells. Produced via immunoSEQ multiplex PCR; TCRdb's table is partial and in-frame only. The data show fewer than 800,000 clones, under 95% seen once. The sample taken for sequencing was naive CD8+ T cells sorted from blood. The receptors were sampled from a man aged 30-40 years in good health.

The genes are TRBV7-6 and TRBJ2-1; D not certain. The CDR3 is 16 amino acids. Looked up from germline, CDR1 is SGHVS and CDR2 is FNYEAQ. The ends were cut back, 5 bases at V and 4 bases at J, with 18 bases in the middle. For the CDR3, the DNA is TGTGCCAGCAGCCCACGACGTGGTCTAGGGTACAATGAGCAGTTCTTC. It translates to CASSPRRGLGYNEQFF.

This clone was seen just once. The chain recombines TRBV7-8 with TRBJ2-3, with 9 bases fitting TRBD2. Per germline, CDR1 SGHVS and CDR2 FQNEAQ. The CDR3 loop spans 15 amino acids. The V segment lost 2 bases and the J segment 5 bases; nucleotides outside the gene matches: 5. The CDR3 DNA sequence: TGTGCCAGCAGCTTATCGGCGGGAGGGATAGATACGCAGTATTTT. Amino acid sequence: CASSLSAGGIDTQYF. Full variable domain (outside the CDR3, taken from reference TRBV7-8 and TRBJ2-3): GAGVSQSPRYKVAKRGQDVALRCDPISGHVSLFWYQQALGQGPEFLTYFQNEAQLDKSGLPSDRFFAERPEGSVSTLKIQRTQQEDSAVYLCASSLSAGGIDTQYFGPGTRLTVL.

Worth noting for this clone: The sample holds other DNA sequences that translate to the same CDR3. The chain combines TRBV7-9 with TRBJ2-2, with 8 bases matching TRBD1. CDR3 size: 15 residues. The trim removed 4 bases at V and 2 bases at J, leaving 3 bases unmatched. Per germline, CDR1 SEHNR and CDR2 FQNEAQ (reference sequence). CDR3 loop: CASSSGQGNTGELFF. CDR3 nucleotide sequence: TGTGCCAGCAGCTCCGGACAGGGTAACACCGGGGAGCTGTTTTTT.

The genes are TRBV4-1 and TRBJ1-4; D is undetermined. The CDR3 consists of 16 residues. Trimming took 1 base from V and 2 from J, leaving 11 bases between them. Germline V lookup: CDR1 MGHRA, CDR2 YSYEKL. CDR3 loop: CASSQGQDLTNEKLFF. In DNA, the CDR3 is TGCGCCAGCAGCCAAGGTCAGGATTTGACTAATGAAAAACTGTTTTTT.

The CDR3 DNA is TGTGCCAGCAGTTCCTTCGGGGCTCGGGAGACCCAGTACTTC. As protein: CASSSFGARETQYF. The chain joins TRBV6-5 to TRBJ2-5; D tentatively reads TRBD1 or TRBD2 (5 bases each). Trimming pared 4 bases from V and 5 bases from J, leaving 14 bases between. The CDR3 is 14 amino acids. Germline V CDR1 and CDR2: MNHEY, SVGAGI.

The DNA of the CDR3 is TGCGCCAGCAGCCCCTCACGCGGGGTAGCGAACACTGAAGCTTTCTTT. It specifies CASSPSRGVANTEAFF. The rearrangement joins TRBV5-1 to TRBJ1-1; no definite D call. The CDR3 runs to 16 residues. With 4 bases removed from V and 1 base from J, the gap between germline ends came to 17 bases. CDR1 is SGHRS, CDR2 YFSETQ, per germline. Variable domain in full (rest from reference TRBV5-1 and TRBJ1-1): KAGVTQTPRYLIKTRGQQVTLSCSPISGHRSVSWYQQTPGQGLQFLFEYFSETQRNKGNFPGRFSGRQFSNSRSEMNVSTLELGDSALYLCASSPSRGVANTEAFFGQGTRLTVV.

The DNA of the CDR3 is TGTGCCAGTAGTATATGGGACAGGGGAAAGGTTGGGGCCAACGTCCTGACTTTC. Protein sequence: CASSIWDRGKVGANVLTF. This chain links TRBV19 with TRBJ2-6; 10 nucleotides align to TRBD1. J gave up 3 bases and V 2 bases, and 7 bases lay outside the gene matches. Germline-derived CDR1 and CDR2 are LNHDA and SQIVND (reference sequence). The CDR3 contains 18 residues.